These T cell receptor beta chains were read from a single sample in a study of CD8 T cells in Susac syndrome. TCRdb re-analysed the immunoSEQ multiplex PCR reads in MiXCR, keeping a single row per CDR3 protein. There are 150,000 to 200,000 distinct CDR3 sequences in the sample; around 94% occur only once, and around 0.14% lies in the top ten. The sample consisted of CD4+ T cells from PBMCs. These TCRs come from a human donor in good health. The CDR3 runs from the conserved cysteine through the conserved F or W. The D gene is left open where the match is weak. Part of the rows lack a size; the others show once, few, many or a class for expanded clones.

v_gene,j_gene,abundance,d_gene,CDR3nt,CDR3aa
TRBV2,TRBJ2-3,-,-,TGTGCCAGGGTACCCCAAAGCACAGATACGCAGTATTTT,CARVPQSTDTQYF
TRBV4-2,TRBJ2-5,-,TRBD1,TGTGCCAGCAGCCGCGCAATCGGGACAGCCCAAGAGACCCAGTACTTC,CASSRAIGTAQETQYF
TRBV29-1,TRBJ2-5,-,-,TGCAGCGTTGAAGCCCTCAGGGTGGAGACCCAGTACTTC,CSVEALRVETQYF
TRBV13,TRBJ1-3,-,TRBD1,TGTGCCAGCAGCTCCGGACAGGGCGCGGACACCATATATTTT,CASSSGQGADTIYF
TRBV7-8,TRBJ2-2,once,-,TGTGCCAGCAGCTTAACACAACTCAGGAACACCGGGGAGCTGTTTTTT,CASSLTQLRNTGELFF
TRBV29-1,TRBJ1-5,-,TRBD1,TGCAGCGTTCGGACAGGGGTTGAGCCCCAGCATTTT,CSVRTGVEPQHF
TRBV3-1,TRBJ1-1,-,-,TGTGCCAGCAGCCAAGGAGTCGTCACTGAAGCTTTCTTT,CASSQGVVTEAFF
TRBV24-1,TRBJ2-1,-,-,TGTGCCACCAGTGATACGGTCATTAAGGGGCAGTTCTTC,CATSDTVIKGQFF
TRBV7-2,TRBJ1-4,-,-,TGTGCCAGCAGCCATGGGGGGAACGGTGAAAAACTGTTTTTT,CASSHGGNGEKLFF
TRBV28,TRBJ2-7,-,TRBD2,TGTGCCAGCAGCCCCGCTAGCGGGGACCCCTACGAGCAGTACTTC,CASSPASGDPYEQYF
TRBV12-3/TRBV12-4,TRBJ2-7,-,-,TGTGCCAGCAGTTCGGTCCGGGATCAGTACTTC,CASSSVRDQYF
TRBV20-1,TRBJ2-4,-,-,TGCAGTGCTAGAGATCGCGGGACAGTTCTAGCCAAAAACATTCAGTACTTC,CSARDRGTVLAKNIQYF
TRBV5-1,TRBJ2-3,-,-,TGCGCCAGCAGCTTAGATCGGGGGAGAGATACGCAGTATTTT,CASSLDRGRDTQYF
TRBV3-1,TRBJ2-6,-,-,TGTGCCAGCACCCTAACCAGGAGCTCTGGGGCCAACGTCCTGACTTTC,CASTLTRSSGANVLTF
TRBV5-4,TRBJ2-2,-,TRBD2,TGTGCCAGCAGCTATGTAGCGGGATTCACCGGGGAGCTGTTTTTT,CASSYVAGFTGELFF
TRBV19,TRBJ2-7,-,TRBD1,TGTGCCAGTAGTACCCGGGACAGGGGTGTCGAGCAGTACTTC,CASSTRDRGVEQYF
TRBV29-1,TRBJ2-1,-,-,TGCAGCGTTGGCGCTTACAATGAGCAGTTCTTC,CSVGAYNEQFF
TRBV7-2,TRBJ2-5,-,TRBD1,TGTGCCAGCAGCGGCACAGGGGTAATAAAGACCCAGTACTTC,CASSGTGVIKTQYF
TRBV9,TRBJ2-3,-,-,TGTGCCAGCAGCGTTTTGGGGGGGCTAAGCACAGATACGCAGTATTTT,CASSVLGGLSTDTQYF
TRBV9,TRBJ2-1,once,TRBD1,TGTGCCAGCAGCGCCTGGACAGGGACCTACAATGAGCAGTTCTTC,CASSAWTGTYNEQFF
TRBV7-2,TRBJ2-5,-,TRBD2,TGTGCCAGCAGCTTAGGGGTGGGGACTAGATCGGAGACCCAGTACTTC,CASSLGVGTRSETQYF
TRBV6-2/TRBV6-3,TRBJ2-7,-,TRBD1,TGTGCCAGCAGGAGGACAGGGGGCTACGAGCAGTACTTC,CASRRTGGYEQYF
TRBV5-6,TRBJ2-7,-,-,TGTGCCAGCAGCTTCATAGGGACTTCCTTCCACGAGCAGTACTTC,CASSFIGTSFHEQYF
TRBV4-2,TRBJ2-1,-,-,TGTGCCAGCAGCCAAGATTCCCATGGGGGTGAGCAGTTCTTC,CASSQDSHGGEQFF
TRBV28,TRBJ1-4,-,TRBD1,TGTGCCAGCAGCTCCCAGGGGGTTAATGAAAAACTGTTTTTT,CASSSQGVNEKLFF
TRBV3-1,TRBJ2-3,-,-,TGTGCCAGCAGCGACCCTGGAGTAGGGACAGATACGCAGTATTTT,CASSDPGVGTDTQYF
TRBV29-1,TRBJ1-2,-,-,TGCAGCGTTGAGGAGATTAACTATGGCTACACCTTC,CSVEEINYGYTF
TRBV18,TRBJ2-5,-,-,TGTGCCAGCTCACCACTCCGGGACATCCCCGAGACCCAGTACTTC,CASSPLRDIPETQYF
TRBV9,TRBJ2-1,-,TRBD2,TGTGCCAGCAGCGTAAGCGGGATTACGGGCTATGAGCAGTTCTTC,CASSVSGITGYEQFF
TRBV5-4,TRBJ1-5,once,-,TGTGCCAGCAGCTTGGACCAGGATGACCAGCCCCAGCATTTT,CASSLDQDDQPQHF
TRBV7-9,TRBJ2-7,-,TRBD1,TGTGCCAGCACCGATCCCCGGGCAGGGGGTTCCTACGAGCAGTACTTC,CASTDPRAGGSYEQYF
TRBV20-1,TRBJ2-1,-,TRBD2,TGCAGTGCTGCAACTAGCGGTTACACCCAGTTCTTC,CSAATSGYTQFF
TRBV5-4,TRBJ2-2,-,-,TGTGCCAGCAGCTTGGACCTGGGGGCCCGGACCGGGGAGCTGTTTTTT,CASSLDLGARTGELFF
TRBV6-2/TRBV6-3,TRBJ2-5,-,TRBD2,TGTGCCAGCACCGAGGAGCGGGGGACCCAGTACTTC,CASTEERGTQYF
TRBV5-6,TRBJ2-7,-,-,TGTGCCAGCAGCTCGAAGCGGGCCCTTACCTACGAGCAGTACTTC,CASSSKRALTYEQYF
TRBV9,TRBJ2-3,once,-,TGTGCCAGCAGCGTAGCGGGCGGAGTGGTGGCAGATACGCAGTATTTT,CASSVAGGVVADTQYF
TRBV19,TRBJ1-5,-,-,TGTGCCAGTAGTATAAACAGGGATCAGCCCCAGCATTTT,CASSINRDQPQHF
TRBV5-1,TRBJ1-2,-,-,TGCGCCAGCGAAAGGGACGGTGCGACCCCATATGGCTACACCTTC,CASERDGATPYGYTF
TRBV7-8,TRBJ1-2,once,-,TGTGCCAGCAGCTATGGGACACTTGACAGCTACACCTTC,CASSYGTLDSYTF
TRBV12-3/TRBV12-4,TRBJ1-2,-,-,TGTGCCAGCAGATCCCAGGGGCGGGGCTATGGCTACACCTTC,CASRSQGRGYGYTF
TRBV19,TRBJ1-1,-,-,TGTGCCAGTAGTATGATTGTGGATTTGAACACTGAAGCTTTCTTT,CASSMIVDLNTEAFF
TRBV7-2,TRBJ1-2,-,TRBD1,TGTGCCAGCAGCCCCGACAGGGGGGGATATGGCTACACCTTC,CASSPDRGGYGYTF
TRBV19,TRBJ2-5,-,TRBD1,TGTGCCAGTAGTGCCGGGACAGGGGGCGTGGAGACCCAGTACTTC,CASSAGTGGVETQYF
TRBV9,TRBJ2-5,-,-,TGTGCCAGCAGCGGTGGGGACCACCGGGAGACCCAGTACTTC,CASSGGDHRETQYF
TRBV3-1,TRBJ2-3,-,-,TGTGCCAGCAGCCAAGGTTGGAGCACAGATACGCAGTATTTT,CASSQGWSTDTQYF
TRBV29-1,TRBJ1-2,-,-,TGCAGCCTCAGGGACGGAAGCTATGGCTACACCTTC,CSLRDGSYGYTF
TRBV18,TRBJ1-1,-,-,TGTGCCAGCTCACCCTTAACCACTGAAGCTTTCTTT,CASSPLTTEAFF
TRBV20-1,TRBJ2-7,-,TRBD1,TGCAGTGCTACCCCCAGGGGGAGAACCTACGAGCAGTACTTC,CSATPRGRTYEQYF
TRBV28,TRBJ2-5,-,-,TGTGCCAGCAGTCCCATCCTACTTTACCAAGAGACCCAGTACTTC,CASSPILLYQETQYF
TRBV29-1,TRBJ1-2,-,-,TGCAGCGTTGATACAGGGAGTAACTATGGCTACACCTTC,CSVDTGSNYGYTF
TRBV11-2,TRBJ1-2,-,TRBD1,TGTGCCAGCAGCTCCCTCAGGGGGCGCGACTATGGCTACACCTTC,CASSSLRGRDYGYTF
TRBV20-1,TRBJ2-5,once,-,TGCAGTGCTAGATATGGGGGGCAAGAGACCCAGTACTTC,CSARYGGQETQYF